This T cell receptor (beta chain) was documented in a study of T cells after somatic rescue of genetic block. This clone was seen only a few times. Profiled with immunoSEQ multiplex PCR; TCRdb holds only in-frame clones, not every one. The data contain 7,500 to 9,500 clones, around 75% of them singletons. The sequencing input was peripheral blood mononuclear cells (PBMCs). The clonotype was recovered from a boy younger than 18.

The CDR3 DNA reads as TGCGCCAGCAGCTACCAGGGTCAAGAGACCCAGTACTTC. Translated: CASSYQGQETQYF. The rearrangement joins TRBV5-1 to TRBJ2-5, with D possibly matching TRBD1 (5 bases). The CDR3 has 13 residues. V lost 3 bases to trimming and J lost 2 bases, with 8 bases between them. The germline CDR1 and CDR2 sequences are SGHRS and YFSETQ.